Shown below are 2 T cell receptor beta chains from a single sample sequenced in a study of Ad26.COV2.S vaccination and SARS-CoV-2 variants. Generated by immunoSEQ multiplex PCR, the TCRdb table keeps only in-frame clones and is missing some. The sample lists some 320,000 clones, around four fifths seen once, with 2% to 2.5% in the top ten. Treatment noted: around 19 received Ad26.COV2.S at low or high dose, single or two shots; roughly five received placebo; per-sample allocation not given. Each sample was drawn 63 days after the first injection (of vaccine or placebo). The sequenced sample was peripheral blood, obtained in a trial of Ad26.COV2.S vaccine versus placebo. The origin of the receptors is a person between 18 and 65 years old who received the Ad26.COV2.S COVID-19 vaccine or a placebo.

This chain uses TRBV5-1 with TRBJ1-1; no firm D call. CDR1 SGHRS and CDR2 YFSETQ come from the germline V gene. Trimming stripped 4 bases from V and 0 bases from J, with 10 bases between. The CDR3 spans 14 residues. The CDR3 region has the DNA TGCGCCAGCAGCCCCCAGGCGATGAACACTGAAGCTTTCTTT. Residues: CASSPQAMNTEAFF.

V and J are TRBV10-1 and TRBJ2-1, with unresolved D. Germline V gives CDR1 WNHNN, CDR2 SYGVQD (reference sequence). Trimming removed 6 bases from V and 2 bases from J, with 14 bases in between. The CDR3 runs to 15 residues. CDR3 DNA sequence: TGCGCCAGCAGCGACTGGTCAGCAACCTACAATGAGCAGTTCTTC. Translation gives CASSDWSATYNEQFF.